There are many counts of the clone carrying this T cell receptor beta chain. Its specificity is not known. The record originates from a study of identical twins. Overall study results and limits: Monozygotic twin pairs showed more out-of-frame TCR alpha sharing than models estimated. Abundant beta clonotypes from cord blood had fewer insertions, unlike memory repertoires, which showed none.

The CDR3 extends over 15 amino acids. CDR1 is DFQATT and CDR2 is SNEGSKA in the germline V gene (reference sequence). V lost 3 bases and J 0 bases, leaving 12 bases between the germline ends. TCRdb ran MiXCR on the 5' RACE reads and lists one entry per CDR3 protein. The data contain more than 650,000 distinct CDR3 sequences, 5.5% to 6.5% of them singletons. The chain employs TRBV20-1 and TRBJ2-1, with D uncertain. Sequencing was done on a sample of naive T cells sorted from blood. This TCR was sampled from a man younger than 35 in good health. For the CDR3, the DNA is TGCAGTGCTAGCGGCAGGACCAGCTCCTACAATGAGCAGTTCTTC. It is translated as CSASGRTSSYNEQFF.